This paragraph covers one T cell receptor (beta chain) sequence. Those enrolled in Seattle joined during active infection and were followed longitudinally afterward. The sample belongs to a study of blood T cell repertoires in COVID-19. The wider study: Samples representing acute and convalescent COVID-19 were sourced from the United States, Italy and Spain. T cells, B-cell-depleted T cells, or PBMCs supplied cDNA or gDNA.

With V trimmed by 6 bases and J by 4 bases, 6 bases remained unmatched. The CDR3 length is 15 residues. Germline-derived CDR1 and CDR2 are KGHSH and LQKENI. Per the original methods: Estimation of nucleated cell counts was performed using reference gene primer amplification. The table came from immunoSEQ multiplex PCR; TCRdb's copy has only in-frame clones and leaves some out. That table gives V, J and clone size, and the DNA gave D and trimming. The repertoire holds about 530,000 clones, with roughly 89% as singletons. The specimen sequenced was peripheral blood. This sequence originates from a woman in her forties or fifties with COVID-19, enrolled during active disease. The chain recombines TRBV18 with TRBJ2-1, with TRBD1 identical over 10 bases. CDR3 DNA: TGTGCCAGCTCCCCGGGACAGGGGTTTTACAATGAGCAGTTCTTC. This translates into CASSPGQGFYNEQFF.